The 17 T cell receptor beta chains below come from one sample, sequenced in a study of T cell clonality in common variable immunodeficiency. Assay: immunoSEQ multiplex PCR; the TCRdb copy retains only in-frame clones and omits some. Recorded here are 40,000 to 45,000 clones, with no singletons, and the ten leading clones hold approximately 2.9%. What was sequenced was peripheral blood mononuclear cells. The receptors were gathered from a person aged 18 to 69 in good health.

This clone was seen many times. Coverage ceases 3 residues before the CDR3 finishes, and the germline J gene fills in the end. The chain carries TRBV10-3 and TRBJ2-5; weak D call: TRBD1 (5 bases). There are 14 residues in the CDR3. Trimming stripped 4 bases from V and 4 bases from J, with 13 bases between. From germline, CDR1 is ENHRY and CDR2 SYGVKD. The sequenced part of the CDR3 DNA is TGTGCCATCAGTGGTCAAGGGGTCGGAGAGACC. It encodes CAISGQGVGET. The complete CDR3 sequence is CAISGQGVGETQYF.

This clone has ten or more counts. The CDR3 is cut off 3 residues early in the read; its end comes from the germline J gene. This chain joins TRBV13 and TRBJ1-4, with D hard to call. V shed 5 bases and J shed 0 bases, with 4 bases lying between them. This CDR3 comprises 13 residues. Germline CDR1 PRHDT, CDR2 FYEKMQ (reference sequence). The CDR3 spells CASSLSTNEKLFF. Partial CDR3 DNA: TGTGCCAGCAGCCTTTCAACTAATGAAAAA.

This clone was picked up many times. The read is 3 residues too short to cover the CDR3 end, so that end is filled in from the germline J gene. The chain has TRBV7-8 and TRBJ2-5; 7 bases are shared with TRBD1. Losses at the gene ends were 5 bases for V and 1 base for J; bases not matched to a gene: 7. Germline V gene sequence: CDR1 SGHVS, CDR2 FQNEAQ. This CDR3 is 15 amino acids long. CDR3 DNA (partial): TGTGCCAGCAGCCTCCGACAGGGAATCCAAGAGACC. Amino acid sequence: CASSLRQGIQET. The complete CDR3 protein is CASSLRQGIQETQYF.

This clone was observed at least ten times. The read ends 3 residues early relative to the CDR3; the germline J gene fills the gap. The V and J genes are TRBV11-3 and TRBJ2-1; 8 nucleotides agree with TRBD1. V shed 2 bases, J shed 5 bases, and the junction held 5 bases outside the gene matches. CDR3 length: 15 amino acids. Germline V gene sequence: CDR1 SGHNT, CDR2 YENEEA. The chain's CDR3 is CASSLRGTGNNEQFF. The CDR3 bases that were read are TGTGCCAGCAGCTTAAGAGGGACAGGAAACAATGAG.

The table lists this clone with many counts. The sequenced fragment ends 3 residues before the CDR3 boundary, so the rest is inferred from the germline J gene. This rearrangement joins TRBV7-2 to TRBJ2-7; 7 bases agree with TRBD2. The germline V gene encodes CDR1 SGHTA and CDR2 FQGNSA. The length of the CDR3 is 13 residues. V lost 2 bases, J lost 2 bases, and 0 bases stayed unmatched. CDR3 sequence: CASSLRGAYEQYF. CDR3 bases read: TGTGCCAGCAGCTTACGGGGGGCCTACGAG.

This clone was observed at least ten times. The read terminates 3 residues ahead of where the CDR3 ends, so the germline J gene completes it. The chain links TRBV4-2 to TRBJ2-3, with a weak D call TRBD2 (6 bases). V lost 1 base and J lost 0, with 14 bases in between. Germline values: CDR1 LGHNA, CDR2 YNFKEQ. The length of the CDR3 is 17 residues. Incomplete CDR3 DNA: TGTGCCAGCAGCCAAGGGGAGGCTAGGACTAGCACAGATACG. Residues: CASSQGEARTSTDT. The CDR3, in full, reads CASSQGEARTSTDTQYF.

This clone occurred many times. The CDR3 is cut off 3 residues early in the read; its end comes from the germline J gene. The chain couples TRBV19 to TRBJ2-7, with D tentatively TRBD2 (7 bases). The CDR3 extends over 15 amino acids. In germline, CDR1 is LNHDA, CDR2 SQIVND (reference sequence). V lost 3 bases and J 2 bases, leaving 14 bases between the germline ends. CDR3 sequence reads: CASSMGSGGPYEQYF. The sequenced CDR3 bases are TGTGCCAGTAGTATGGGTTCGGGGGGCCCCTACGAG.

In this sample, this clone turned up many times. The DNA ends 3 residues before the CDR3 does, and the rest of the CDR3 is filled in from the germline J gene. This chain uses TRBV7-8 with TRBJ1-5; possibly TRBD1 for D (5 bases). Trimming removed 6 bases from V and 3 bases from J, with 15 bases in between. This CDR3 has 15 amino acids. The germline V gene encodes CDR1 SGHVS and CDR2 FQNEAQ. CDR3 DNA (partial): TGTGCCAGCAGACTAACCCGACAGAACAATCAGCCC. It encodes CASRLTRQNNQP. From start to end, the CDR3 is CASRLTRQNNQPQHF.

In this sample, this clone turned up a few times. Read sequence stops 3 residues before the CDR3 end, and the germline J gene provides the missing end. The V gene is TRBV11-1, the J gene TRBJ2-7; 10 bases fit TRBD2. After removal of 4 bases from V and 3 bases from J, the junction contained 6 bases not matched to a gene. Germline V lookup: CDR1 SGHAT, CDR2 FQDESV (reference sequence). The CDR3 spans 15 residues. CDR3 sequence reads: CASSYSLAGNYEQYF. Partial CDR3 DNA: TGTGCCAGCAGCTACTCACTAGCGGGGAACTACGAG.

This clone was picked up many times. Read coverage stops 3 residues before the CDR3 terminus; the germline J gene supplies the remainder. The genes are TRBV14 and TRBJ1-4; no clear D. The CDR3 totals 17 residues. Germline CDR1 and CDR2: SGHDN and FVKESK. The CDR3 here is CAPTTRRRVTTNEKLFF. The DNA read from the CDR3 is TGTGCGCCCACTACCCGGCGGCGGGTAACAACTAATGAAAAA.

This clone came up many times. Read sequence stops 3 residues before the CDR3 end, and the germline J gene provides the missing end. The rearrangement links TRBV5-4 to TRBJ2-7; 10 nucleotides align to TRBD1. V lost 3 bases, J lost 6 bases, and 9 bases stayed unmatched. There are 15 residues in the CDR3. Germline V gene lookup returns CDR1 SGHNT and CDR2 YYREEE (reference sequence). CDR3 loop: CASSWGRQGAGEQYF. Partial CDR3 DNA: TGTGCCAGCAGCTGGGGGCGACAGGGGGCCGGCGAG. The full variable domain, rest sourced from reference TRBV5-4 and TRBJ2-7, is ETGVTQSPTHLIKTRGQQVTLRCSSQSGHNTVSWYQQALGQGPQFIFQYYREEENGRGNFPPRFSGLQFPNYSSELNVNALELDDSALYLCASSWGRQGAGEQYFGPGTRLTVT.

This clone showed up just a few times. The CDR3 sequence is CASSAGTGGFEQYF. The part of the CDR3 DNA that was read is TGTGCCAGCAGTGCCGGGACAGGGGGCTTCGAG. The chain couples TRBV27 to TRBJ2-7; 12 bases are shared with TRBD1. From the germline J gene comes the end of the CDR3, since the read stops 3 residues before it. J was trimmed by 6 bases and V by 5 bases; bases with no gene match: 5. Germline V gene data show CDR1 as MNHEY and CDR2 as SMNVEV (reference sequence). The CDR3 extends over 14 amino acids.

This clone was seen at least ten times. The read is 3 residues too short to cover the CDR3 end, so that end is filled in from the germline J gene. The genes are TRBV20-1 and TRBJ2-3; 14 positions agree with TRBD2. The CDR3 contains 18 residues. Germline CDR1 and CDR2: DFQATT and SNEGSKA (reference sequence). After removal of 5 bases from V and 5 bases from J, the junction contained 15 bases not matched to a gene. The CDR3 reads CSAPRLAGGPTVGDTQYF. CDR3 DNA, as far as it was read: TGCAGTGCTCCCCGACTAGCGGGAGGGCCTACTGTTGGAGATACG.

The table lists this clone with many counts. Read sequence stops 3 residues before the CDR3 end, and the germline J gene provides the missing end. This chain joins TRBV19 and TRBJ2-3; D is uncertain. The CDR3 totals 12 residues. Trimming cost V 3 bases and J 2 bases, with 3 bases left between them. Germline CDR1 LNHDA, CDR2 SQIVND (reference sequence). The covered CDR3 bases are TGTGCCAGTAGTATCCACACAGATACG. It encodes CASSIHTDT. The CDR3 in its entirety is CASSIHTDTQYF.

This clone appeared many times. Read coverage stops 3 residues before the CDR3 terminus; the germline J gene supplies the remainder. The chain has TRBV2 and TRBJ2-5; a possible D gene is TRBD2 (6 bases). This CDR3 is 13 amino acids long. The V end lost 10 bases, the J end lost 4 bases, and 16 bases lay between the germline ends. Germline V lookup: CDR1 SNHLY, CDR2 FYNNEI. The sequenced part of the CDR3 DNA is TGTGCCACCCGGAATCGGGGAGGAGAGACC. This encodes CATRNRGGET. The entire CDR3 is CATRNRGGETQYF.

This clone was seen repeatedly, ten times or more. This CDR3 is CASSNPSDQETQYF. The sequenced part of the CDR3 DNA is TGCGCCAGCAGTAATCCCAGCGACCAAGAGACC. V usage is TRBV5-1 and J usage is TRBJ2-5, with D unclear. The sequence runs out 3 residues before the end of the CDR3; the remainder is reconstructed from the germline J gene. CDR1 and CDR2 from the germline V gene are SGHRS and YFSETQ. This CDR3 region has 14 residues. V shed 5 bases and J shed 0 bases, with 11 bases lying between them.

The sample holds many counts of this clone. The CDR3 is cut off 3 residues early in the read; its end comes from the germline J gene. This sequence joins TRBV2 and TRBJ2-2; 7 nucleotides agree with TRBD1. The CDR3 is 14 residues long. Germline V gene data show CDR1 as SNHLY and CDR2 as FYNNEI. This chain's CDR3 is CASSPRDSIIELFF. The covered CDR3 bases are TGTGCCAGCAGCCCTCGGGACAGCATAATAGAG. Full variable domain (rest looked up from reference TRBV2 and TRBJ2-2): EPEVTQTPSHQVTQMGQEVILRCVPISNHLYFYWYRQILGQKVEFLVSFYNNEISEKSEIFDDQFSVERPDGSNFTLKIRSTKLEDSAMYFCASSPRDSIIELFFGEGSRLTVL.